The 5 T cell receptor beta chains presented below share a single source sample, sequenced in a study of blood T cell repertoires in COVID-19 (dated by TCRdb to about 2020). The library was generated by the immunoSEQ multiplex PCR assay. TCRdb's version of the immuneACCESS table is confined to in-frame rearrangements and falls short of the full clone set. An unresolved V gene accounts for under half of the shortfall where checked; the remainder is of unknown origin. The sample yields about 370,000 clones; 80% to 90% were counted once. Under 11% of the sample is in the top ten clones. Sequenced: peripheral blood. All receptors come from a woman aged 30 to 39 with COVID-19, enrolled during active disease.

This chain uses TRBV6-5 with TRBJ2-3; D unresolved. Between the trimmed V and J ends, which lost 10 bases and 2 bases, there was a span of 10 bases. This CDR3 contains 12 residues. Germline V gene sequence: CDR1 MNHEY, CDR2 SVGAGI. The CDR3 bases are TGTGCCACCTCCCTATCCACAGATACGCAGTATTTT. It codes for CATSLSTDTQYF.

This clone was observed at least ten times. The chain combines TRBV7-3 with TRBJ2-7; 9 bases fit TRBD1. V gave up 4 bases and J gave up 2 bases; unmatched junction bases: 3. Germline loops: CDR1 SGHTA, CDR2 FQGTGA. The CDR3 spans 14 residues. The CDR3 coding sequence is TGTGCCAGCAGCTCCGGGACAGGGACCTACGAGCAGTACTTC. It codes for CASSSGTGTYEQYF.

The gene calls are TRBV5-6 and TRBJ2-7; TRBD2 is a possible D gene (5 bases). Germline assignment: CDR1 SGHDT and CDR2 YYEEEE. The CDR3 has 12 residues. Trimming took 6 bases from V and 6 from J, leaving 13 bases between them. CDR3 bases: TGTGCCAGCACCTATGGGAGTCGCGAGCAGTACTTC. Protein product: CASTYGSREQYF.

This chain connects TRBV29-1 to TRBJ2-3; 8 bases align to TRBD1. CDR1 is SQVTM, CDR2 ANQGSEA, per germline. The CDR3 totals 13 residues. V lost 5 bases, J lost 5 bases, and 6 bases stayed unmatched. The CDR3 spells CSVLGTGGDTQYF. The CDR3 coding sequence is TGCAGCGTTTTAGGGACAGGAGGAGATACGCAGTATTTT.

The chain has TRBV3-1 (or the pseudogene TRBV3-2) and TRBJ2-1, with 8 bases matching TRBD2. The CDR3 has 16 residues. CDR1 is LGHDT, CDR2 YNNKEL, per germline (reference sequence). V was clipped by 0 bases and J by 2 bases; unmatched bases: 3. In nucleotides, the CDR3 is TGTGCCAGCAGCCAAGATTCGGGAGGGACCTACAATGAGCAGTTCTTC. This translates into CASSQDSGGTYNEQFF.